This T cell receptor beta chain was documented in a study of T cell responses to AZD1222 COVID-19 vaccine. Study information: Pooled in the analysis were second doses at about 4 or about 12 weeks.

Method: immunoSEQ multiplex PCR; TCRdb's copy keeps in-frame clones and lacks some. This table has approximately 150,000 clones, about 90% appearing once. V lost 5 bases and J lost 2, with 16 bases in between. The germline gives CDR1 SGHRS, CDR2 YFSETQ. The CDR3 runs 15 residues. Whole-study results and caveats: It should be noted that donors were predominantly white British and more often female, and clonal diversity was possibly underestimated. With two AZD1222 doses given, Spike-specific TCR breadth and depth both rose.

Comment on this clone: Its antigen is not known.

This material consisted of peripheral blood, taken on day 0 of AZD1222 vaccination. This TCR came from an adult in good health. V gene TRBV5-1 combines with J gene TRBJ1-1, with TRBD1 as a possible D gene (6 bases). The DNA for the CDR3 is TGCGCCAGCAGTCGACCGGGACAACAAAACACTGAAGCTTTCTTT. This encodes CASSRPGQQNTEAFF.